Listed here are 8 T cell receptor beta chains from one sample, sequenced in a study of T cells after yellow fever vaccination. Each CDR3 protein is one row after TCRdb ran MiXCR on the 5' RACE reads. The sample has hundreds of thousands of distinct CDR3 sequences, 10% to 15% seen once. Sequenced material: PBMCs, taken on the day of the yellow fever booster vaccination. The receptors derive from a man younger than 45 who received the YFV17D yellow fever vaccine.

The CDR3 DNA is TGCGCCAGCAGCTTATTAGGACAGGAAAACTCTGGGGCCAACGTCCTGACTTTC. It is translated as CASSLLGQENSGANVLTF. The V and J genes are TRBV5-1 and TRBJ2-6, with TRBD1 matching over 7 bases. V shed 2 bases and J 0 bases; nucleotides not matched to a gene: 8. This CDR3 is built from 18 residues. Germline V lookup: CDR1 SGHRS, CDR2 YFSETQ.

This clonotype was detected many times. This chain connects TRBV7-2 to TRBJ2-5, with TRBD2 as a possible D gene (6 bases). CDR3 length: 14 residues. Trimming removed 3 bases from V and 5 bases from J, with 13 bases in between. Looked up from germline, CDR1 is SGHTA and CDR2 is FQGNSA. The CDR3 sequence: CASSLGRGYETQYF. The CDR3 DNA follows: TGTGCCAGCAGCTTGGGACGGGGGTATGAGACCCAGTACTTC. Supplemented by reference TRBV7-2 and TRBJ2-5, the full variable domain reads GAGVSQSPSNKVTEKGKDVELRCDPISGHTALYWYRQSLGQGLEFLIYFQGNSAPDKSGLPSDRFSAERTGGSVSTLTIQRTQQEDSAVYLCASSLGRGYETQYFGPGTRLLVL.

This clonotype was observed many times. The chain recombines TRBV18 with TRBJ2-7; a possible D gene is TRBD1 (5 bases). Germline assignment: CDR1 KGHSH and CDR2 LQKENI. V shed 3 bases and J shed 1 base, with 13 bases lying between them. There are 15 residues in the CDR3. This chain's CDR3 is CASSPSRGGSYEQYF. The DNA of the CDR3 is TGTGCCAGCTCACCCTCAAGGGGCGGATCCTACGAGCAGTACTTC.

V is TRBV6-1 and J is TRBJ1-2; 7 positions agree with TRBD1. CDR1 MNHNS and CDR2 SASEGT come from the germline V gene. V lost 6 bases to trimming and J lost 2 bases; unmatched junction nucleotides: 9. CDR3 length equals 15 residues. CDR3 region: CASSLEGAANYGYTF. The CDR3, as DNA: TGTGCCAGCAGCCTGGAGGGGGCGGCAAACTATGGCTACACCTTC.

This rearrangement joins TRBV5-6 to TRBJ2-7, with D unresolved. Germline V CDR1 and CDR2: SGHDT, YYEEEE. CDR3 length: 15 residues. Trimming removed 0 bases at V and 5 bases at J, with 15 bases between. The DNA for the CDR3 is TGTGCCAGCAGCTTGGTTAGTGGGATTAGGGACGAGCAGTACTTC. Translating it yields CASSLVSGIRDEQYF.

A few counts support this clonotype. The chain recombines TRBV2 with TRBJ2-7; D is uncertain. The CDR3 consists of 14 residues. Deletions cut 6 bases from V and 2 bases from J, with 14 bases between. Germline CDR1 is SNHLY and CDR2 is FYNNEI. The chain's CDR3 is CASSPRTAAYEQYF. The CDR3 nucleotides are TGTGCCAGCAGCCCTCGGACCGCAGCCTACGAGCAGTACTTC.

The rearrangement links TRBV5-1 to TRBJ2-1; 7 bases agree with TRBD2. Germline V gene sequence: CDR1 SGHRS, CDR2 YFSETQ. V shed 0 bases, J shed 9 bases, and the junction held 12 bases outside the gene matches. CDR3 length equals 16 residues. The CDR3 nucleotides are TGCGCCAGCAGCTTGGAAGTAGGGCGGGAGCCCCGTGAGCAGTTCTTC. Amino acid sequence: CASSLEVGREPREQFF.

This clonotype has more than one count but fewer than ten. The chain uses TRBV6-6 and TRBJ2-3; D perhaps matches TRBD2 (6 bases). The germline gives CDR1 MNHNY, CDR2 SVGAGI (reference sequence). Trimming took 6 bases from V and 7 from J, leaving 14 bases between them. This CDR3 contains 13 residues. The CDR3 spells CASSPGGGNTQYF. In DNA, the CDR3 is TGTGCCAGCAGCCCCGGTGGGGGGAATACGCAGTATTTT.